The text below deals with one T cell receptor (beta chain). TCRdb redid the calling of the 5' RACE reads with MiXCR, one entry per CDR3 protein. This table has thousands of distinct CDR3 sequences, around 42% appearing once. Treg sorting used a CD4+CD25+CD127-/low gate. Material: Tregs sorted from a lymph node. The source of this sequence is a female donor with breast cancer.

This CDR3 reads CASSSSPDRAEHYGYTF. CDR3 bases: TGCGCCAGCAGCTCGTCCCCCGACAGGGCCGAACACTATGGCTACACCTTC. This chain uses TRBV5-1 with TRBJ1-2; 7 nucleotides match TRBD1. Trimming took 3 bases from V and 3 from J; bases not matched to a gene: 14. In germline, CDR1 is SGHRS, CDR2 YFSETQ. The CDR3 loop spans 17 amino acids.